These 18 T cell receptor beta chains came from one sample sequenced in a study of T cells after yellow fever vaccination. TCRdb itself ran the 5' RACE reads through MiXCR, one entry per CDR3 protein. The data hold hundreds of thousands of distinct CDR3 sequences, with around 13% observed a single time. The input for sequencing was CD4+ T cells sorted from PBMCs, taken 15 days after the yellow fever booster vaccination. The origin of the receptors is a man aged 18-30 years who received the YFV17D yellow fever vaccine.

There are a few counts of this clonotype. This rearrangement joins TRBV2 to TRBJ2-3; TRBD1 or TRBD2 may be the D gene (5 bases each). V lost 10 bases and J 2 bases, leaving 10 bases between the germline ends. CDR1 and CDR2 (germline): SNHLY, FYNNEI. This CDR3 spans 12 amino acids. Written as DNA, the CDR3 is TGTGCCACCGGGGCAATCACAGATACGCAGTATTTT. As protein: CATGAITDTQYF.

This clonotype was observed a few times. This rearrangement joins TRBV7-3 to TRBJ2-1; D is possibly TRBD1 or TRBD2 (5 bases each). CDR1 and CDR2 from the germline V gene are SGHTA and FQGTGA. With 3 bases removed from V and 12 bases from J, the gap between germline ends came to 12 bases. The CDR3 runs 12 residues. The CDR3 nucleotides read TGTGCCAGCAGCTTCACGGCAGGGAGGCAGTTCTTC. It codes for CASSFTAGRQFF.

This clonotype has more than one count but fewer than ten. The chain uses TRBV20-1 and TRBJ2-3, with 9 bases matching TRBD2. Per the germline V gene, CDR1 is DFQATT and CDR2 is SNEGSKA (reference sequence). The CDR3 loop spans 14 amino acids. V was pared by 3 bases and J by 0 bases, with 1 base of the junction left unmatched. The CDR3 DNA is TGCAGTGCTAGTGCGGGGGGGAGCACAGATACGCAGTATTTT. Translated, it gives CSASAGGSTDTQYF.

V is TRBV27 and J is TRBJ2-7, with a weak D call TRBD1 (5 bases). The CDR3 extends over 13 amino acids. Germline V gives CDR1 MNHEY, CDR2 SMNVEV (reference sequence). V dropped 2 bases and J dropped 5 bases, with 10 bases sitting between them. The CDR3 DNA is TGTGCCAGCAGTTTAATTTCCAGGGACGAGCAGTACTTC. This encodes CASSLISRDEQYF.

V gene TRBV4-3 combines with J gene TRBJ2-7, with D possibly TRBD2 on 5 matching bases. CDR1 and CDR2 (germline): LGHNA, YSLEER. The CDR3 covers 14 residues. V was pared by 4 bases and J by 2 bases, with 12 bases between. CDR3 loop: CASSRTSEAYEQYF. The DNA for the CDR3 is TGCGCCAGCAGCCGGACCTCGGAGGCCTACGAGCAGTACTTC.

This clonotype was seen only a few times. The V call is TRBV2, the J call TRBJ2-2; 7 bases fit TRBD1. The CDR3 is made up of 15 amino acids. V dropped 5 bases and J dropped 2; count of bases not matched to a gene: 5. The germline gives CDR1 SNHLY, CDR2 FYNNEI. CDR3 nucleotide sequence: TGTGCCAGCAGTACCGACAGGGCAAACACCGGGGAGCTGTTTTTT. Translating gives CASSTDRANTGELFF.

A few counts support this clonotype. DNA of the CDR3: TGTGCCAGCAGCTCAAGGGGGGGGGGCGATTCACCCCTCCACTTT. It encodes CASSSRGGGDSPLHF. The chain employs TRBV5-6 and TRBJ1-6; D perhaps matches TRBD1 (6 bases). The CDR3 length is 15 residues. V lost 3 bases and J lost 8, with 15 bases in between. CDR1 and CDR2 (germline): SGHDT, YYEEEE.

The CDR3 reads CASSQEPGGRSQPQHF. The CDR3 DNA follows: TGCGCCAGCAGCCAAGAACCCGGTGGCCGAAGTCAGCCCCAGCATTTT. The V call is TRBV4-3, the J call TRBJ1-5, with unresolved D. The CDR3 loop spans 16 amino acids. From germline, CDR1 is LGHNA and CDR2 YSLEER. V was cut by 0 bases and J by 6 bases, with 15 bases left in between.

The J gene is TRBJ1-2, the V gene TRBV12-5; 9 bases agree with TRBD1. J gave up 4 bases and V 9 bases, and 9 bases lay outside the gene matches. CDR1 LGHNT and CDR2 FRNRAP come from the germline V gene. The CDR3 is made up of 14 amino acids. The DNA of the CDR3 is TGTGCTAGGGCCACCGGGACAGGGCTCTATGGCTACACCTTC. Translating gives CARATGTGLYGYTF.

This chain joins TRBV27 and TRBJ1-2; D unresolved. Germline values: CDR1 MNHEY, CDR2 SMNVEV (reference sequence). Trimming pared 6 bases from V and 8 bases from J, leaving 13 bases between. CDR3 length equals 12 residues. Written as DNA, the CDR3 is TGTGCCAGCAGACCTGATTTGGGGGGCTACACCTTC. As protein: CASRPDLGGYTF.

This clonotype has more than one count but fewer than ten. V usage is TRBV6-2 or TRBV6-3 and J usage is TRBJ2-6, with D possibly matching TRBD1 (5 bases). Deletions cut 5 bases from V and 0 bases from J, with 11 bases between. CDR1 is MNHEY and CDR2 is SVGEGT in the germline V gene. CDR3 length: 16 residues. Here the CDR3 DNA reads TGTGCCAGCAGTGACAGACAGAGCTCTGGGGCCAACGTCCTGACTTTC. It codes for CASSDRQSSGANVLTF.

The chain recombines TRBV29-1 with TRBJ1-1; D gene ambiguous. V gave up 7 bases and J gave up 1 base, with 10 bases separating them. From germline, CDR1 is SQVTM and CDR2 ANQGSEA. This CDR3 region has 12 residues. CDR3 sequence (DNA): TGCAGCGCCACTTCAGGGAACACTGAAGCTTTCTTT. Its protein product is CSATSGNTEAFF.

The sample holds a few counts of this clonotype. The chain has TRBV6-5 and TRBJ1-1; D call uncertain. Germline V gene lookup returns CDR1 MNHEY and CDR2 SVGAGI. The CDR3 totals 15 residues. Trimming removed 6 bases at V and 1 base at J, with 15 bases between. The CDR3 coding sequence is TGTGCCAGCAGGGATGTGGGCAGAGCGAACACTGAAGCTTTCTTT. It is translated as CASRDVGRANTEAFF.

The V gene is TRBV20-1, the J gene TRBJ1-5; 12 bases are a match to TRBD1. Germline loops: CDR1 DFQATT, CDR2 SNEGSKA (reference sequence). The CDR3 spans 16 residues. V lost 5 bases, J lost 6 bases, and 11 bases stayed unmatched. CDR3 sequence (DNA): TGCAGTGCTGGGCCGGGACAGGGGGCATGGGGTCAGCCCCAGCATTTT. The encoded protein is CSAGPGQGAWGQPQHF.

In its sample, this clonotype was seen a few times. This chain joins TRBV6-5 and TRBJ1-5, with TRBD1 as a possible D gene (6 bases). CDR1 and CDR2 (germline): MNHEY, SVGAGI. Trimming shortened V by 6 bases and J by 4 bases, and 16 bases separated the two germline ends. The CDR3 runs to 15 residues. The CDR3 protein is CASRDSGGLNQPQHF. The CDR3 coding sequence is TGTGCCAGCAGGGACAGCGGGGGACTTAATCAGCCCCAGCATTTT.

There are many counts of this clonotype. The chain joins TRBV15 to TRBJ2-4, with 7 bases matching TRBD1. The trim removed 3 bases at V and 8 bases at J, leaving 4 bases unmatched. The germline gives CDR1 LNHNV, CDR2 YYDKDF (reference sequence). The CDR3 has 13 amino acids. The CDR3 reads CATSRDRSDIQYF. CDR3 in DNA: TGTGCCACCAGCAGGGACAGGTCTGACATTCAGTACTTC.

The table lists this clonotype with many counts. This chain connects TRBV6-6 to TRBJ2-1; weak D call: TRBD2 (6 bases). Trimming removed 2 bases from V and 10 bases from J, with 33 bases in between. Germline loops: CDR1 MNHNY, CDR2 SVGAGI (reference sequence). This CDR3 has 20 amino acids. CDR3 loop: CASSYGGLGTEVLSGEEQFF. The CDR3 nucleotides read TGTGCCAGCAGTTACGGGGGTCTCGGGACGGAGGTTTTATCGGGGGAAGAGCAGTTCTTC.

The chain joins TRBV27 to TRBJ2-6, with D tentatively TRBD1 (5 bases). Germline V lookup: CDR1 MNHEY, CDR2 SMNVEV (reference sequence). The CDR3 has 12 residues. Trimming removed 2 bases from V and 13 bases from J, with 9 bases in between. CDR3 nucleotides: TGTGCCAGCAGTTTACCCGCAGGGGTCCTGACTTTC. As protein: CASSLPAGVLTF.